This record covers a single T cell receptor beta chain. TCRdb itself ran the 5' RACE reads through MiXCR, one entry per CDR3 protein. The table lists 90,000 to 120,000 distinct CDR3 sequences, roughly 12% of them singletons, with 3% to 3.5% in the top ten. This entry comes from a study of early T cells in non-severe SARS-CoV-2 infection. CDR3 size: 14 residues. CDR1 is SGHKS, CDR2 YYEKEE, per germline (reference sequence). Trimming took 5 bases from V and 3 from J; bases not matched to a gene: 3. The source material was whole blood. This receptor was obtained from an adult who was a healthcare worker with PCR-confirmed SARS-CoV-2 infection or an uninfected control (not recorded which). The chain combines TRBV5-5 with TRBJ1-1; TRBD1 aligns across 11 bases. CDR3 sequence (DNA): TGTGCCAGCAGGAGGACAGGGGGCTACACTGAAGCTTTCTTT. Its protein product is CASRRTGGYTEAFF.